Detailed here is one T cell receptor (beta chain). Its antigen remains unidentified. Vbeta (60) and Jbeta (13) primers were used in the PCR. Assay used: immunoSEQ multiplex PCR; TCRdb lists only in-frame clones, some missing. Of under 150,000 clones listed, over 75% are singletons. This CDR3 spans 11 amino acids. Germline V gives CDR1 MGHRA, CDR2 YSYEKL. Trimming took 1 base from V and 15 from J, leaving 10 bases between them. This sample was taken from a study of cytomegalovirus exposure and HLA in healthy donors. Study outcomes and limitations: The classifier, whose performance was assessed in both the original and validation cohorts, reportedly diagnosed cytomegalovirus status with high specificity and sensitivity. Among donors in an Asian-associated ancestry cluster, a later analysis reportedly found fewer N-insertions than the roughly 610-donor mean. Generally TCR sequences proved uncommon, though certain public TCRs appeared in numerous donors. Indistinguishable V segments, including TRBV6-2 and TRBV6-3, were excluded.

The receptor was isolated from a male donor in good health and CMV-seronegative. The V and J genes are TRBV4-1 and TRBJ2-1; possibly TRBD2 for D (6 bases). The specimen was PBMCs. The CDR3 here is CASSQAGLSFF. In nucleotides, the CDR3 is TGCGCCAGCAGCCAAGCGGGACTGTCGTTCTTC.